This T cell receptor (beta chain) was sequenced in a study of PD-1 blockade in classical Hodgkin lymphoma (dated by TCRdb to about 2020). Regarding the study in general: Nivolumab dosing was 3 mg/kg intravenously every 2 weeks, continuing until either disease progression or unacceptable toxicity. The study used CyTOF and TCR beta sequencing to define a peripheral blood immune signature of response to PD-1 blockade in classical Hodgkin lymphoma.

The CDR3 numbers 14 residues from cysteine through phenylalanine. Only the CDR3 DNA stays, 42 bases, in frame from base 1. Looking up the germline V gene (reference sequence) yields CDR1 LNHDA and CDR2 SQIVND. V and J lose 1 base and 7 bases, and a span of 11 bases separates them. The Qiagen DNeasy kit was used to extract genomic DNA from unsorted PBMCs and from the negatively selected CD4+ and CD8+ fractions. TCR beta CDR3 regions were amplified by immunoSEQ multiplex PCR using primers annealing to V and J segments. A synthetic immune receptor repertoire was used to minimize amplification bias, and any remaining bias was removed computationally after sequencing. The paper's processing steps were these. Custom Python scripts were used to quantify repertoire diversity as the Shannon entropy index. The unsorted, CD4+ and CD8+ repertoires were each analyzed separately, with the exception of combined analyses, where CD4+ and CD8+ sequences were merged in silico. Clonal expansion was defined as at least a 2-fold frequency increase after treatment relative to C1D1, with a pseudocount of 0.5 for undetected baseline clones. Singleton clones were defined as clones with 0 or 1 copy at C1D1, and non-singleton clones were defined as clones with 2 or more copies. By matching protein sequences in sorted samples from the same patient, clones expanded in unsorted samples were annotated as CD4+, CD8+ or unknown. Diversity changes from C1D1 to C4D1 were tested in paired samples using Wilcoxon tests. Entries here come from immuneACCESS through TCRdb and include only in-frame sequences with V and J called. Some clones fail to appear in such tables; in the studies checked, an unresolved V gene covers under half of the shortfall, and the cause of the remainder is unknown. From that table come the V and J calls and clone size; the DNA was used to work out D and trimming. The sample yields about 46,000 clones; approximately 70% were counted once. The biggest ten clones account for roughly 9.6% of the sample.

The time point label on this specimen signifies: cycle 1 day 1 (C1D1), immediately before nivolumab initiation. Every trial patient had relapsed after autologous stem cell transplantation, and cohorts A, B and C differed in prior brentuximab vedotin exposure. The trial cohort included around 60 patients with relapsed/refractory classical Hodgkin lymphoma, and each patient had a best overall response of complete response, partial response or progressive disease. In the multi-cohort phase II CheckMate 205 trial, trial patients received single-agent nivolumab. An independent review committee assessed best overall response by applying the 2007 International Working Group response criteria. Trial PBMCs were collected immediately before nivolumab initiation (C1D1) and during therapy at cycle 2 day 1 and cycle 4 day 1. Peripheral blood was collected in 8 mL Vacutainer Cell Preparation Tubes, from which PBMCs were isolated by centrifugation and then cryopreserved.

As for this clone: Its antigen is not yet known. No base-level quality is on record; no much larger clone is a single base apart.

The investigation overall reported the following: Baseline TCR diversity was reported to be lower in newly diagnosed patients than in healthy donors and to be lower still in relapsed/refractory patients. By C4D1, a significant rise was seen in CD4+ TCR diversity but not in CD8+ TCR diversity (p=0.0027 vs p=0.16), and the rise was most apparent among complete responders (p=0.02). Trial patients with a complete response had baseline diversity similar to that of newly diagnosed patients, while partial responders and progressors had significantly lower diversity. Lower diversity was seen in patients whose nivolumab began less than 1 year after ASCT, and these patients were left out of later analyses so that immune reconstitution would not confound the results. The study was restricted to a single clinical trial cohort, and the causes of repertoire differences, possibly disease activity or prior therapy, were left undefined.

Sequenced here: peripheral blood mononuclear cells (PBMCs), sampled at baseline. The source of this sequence is a human donor with classical Hodgkin lymphoma. The chain was built from TRBV19 and TRBJ2-4; the D gene cannot be resolved beyond TRBD1 or TRBD2, each matching 7 bases. The CDR3 amino acid sequence is: CASSIGQGGNIQYF. The DNA reads TGTGCCAGTAGTATAGGCCAGGGGGGGAACATTCAGTACTTC.